This TCR beta chain was profiled in a study of OX40 agonist ivuxolimab in advanced cancers. Study as a whole: Ivuxolimab, an antibody acting as an agonist of OX40 (CD134), was used to treat patients. Among those treated, three patients had partial responses, one with hepatocellular carcinoma and two with cutaneous melanoma. Points from the study as a whole: CD8+ T cells showed, on average, more clonal expansion than CD4+ cells.

Method: immunoSEQ multiplex PCR; TCRdb's copy keeps in-frame clones and lacks some. The sample includes approximately 56,000 clones, 75% to 90% of them seen just once. Any history of autoimmune disease or systemic immunosuppression disqualified patients. CDR1 GTSNPN and CDR2 SVGIG come from the germline V gene (reference sequence). The CDR3 is 15 amino acids. Trimming cost V 3 bases and J 0 bases, with 12 bases left between them. Comment on this clone: What it binds is not known.

The sequenced sample was CD4+ or CD8+ T cells sorted from blood, obtained in a trial of the OX40 agonist ivuxolimab. J is TRBJ1-5 and V is TRBV30; D unresolved. This sequence originates from an adult with an advanced solid tumor such as melanoma, head and neck, liver or kidney cancer. The CDR3 reads CAWSNGPYSNQPQHF. CDR3 bases: TGTGCCTGGAGCAATGGACCTTATAGCAATCAGCCCCAGCATTTT.